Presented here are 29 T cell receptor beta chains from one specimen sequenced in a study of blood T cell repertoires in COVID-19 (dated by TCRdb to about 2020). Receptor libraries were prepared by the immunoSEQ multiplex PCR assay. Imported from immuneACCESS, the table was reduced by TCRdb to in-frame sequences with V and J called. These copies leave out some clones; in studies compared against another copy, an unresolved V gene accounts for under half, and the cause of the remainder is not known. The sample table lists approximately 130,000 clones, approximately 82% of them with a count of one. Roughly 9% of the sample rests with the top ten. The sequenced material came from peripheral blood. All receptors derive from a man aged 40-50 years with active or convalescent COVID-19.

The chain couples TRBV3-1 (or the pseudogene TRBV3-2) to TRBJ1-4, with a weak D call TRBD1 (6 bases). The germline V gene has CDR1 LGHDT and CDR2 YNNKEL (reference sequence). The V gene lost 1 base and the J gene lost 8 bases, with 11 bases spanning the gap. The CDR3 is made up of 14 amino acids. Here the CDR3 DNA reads TGTGCCAGCAGCCAAGTACAGGGTAGCGAAAAACTGTTTTTT. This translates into CASSQVQGSEKLFF.

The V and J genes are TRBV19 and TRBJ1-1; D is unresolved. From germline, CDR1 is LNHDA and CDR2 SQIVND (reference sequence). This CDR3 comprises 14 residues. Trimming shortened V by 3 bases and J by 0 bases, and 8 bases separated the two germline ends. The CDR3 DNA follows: TGTGCCAGTAGTATCCCCGAGATGAACACTGAAGCTTTCTTT. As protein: CASSIPEMNTEAFF.

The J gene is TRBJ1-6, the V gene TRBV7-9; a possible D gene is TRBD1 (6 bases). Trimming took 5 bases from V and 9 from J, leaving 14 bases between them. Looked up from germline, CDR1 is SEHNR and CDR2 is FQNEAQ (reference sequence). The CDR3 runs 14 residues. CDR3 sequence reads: CASSALGQFSPLHF. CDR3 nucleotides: TGTGCCAGCAGCGCGTTGGGACAATTTTCACCCCTCCACTTT.

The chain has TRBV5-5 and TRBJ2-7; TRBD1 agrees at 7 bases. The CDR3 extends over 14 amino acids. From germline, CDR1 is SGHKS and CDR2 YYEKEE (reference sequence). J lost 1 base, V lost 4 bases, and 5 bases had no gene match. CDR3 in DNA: TGTGCCAGCAGCGGAGTGACAGGGTCCTACGAGCAGTACTTC. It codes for CASSGVTGSYEQYF.

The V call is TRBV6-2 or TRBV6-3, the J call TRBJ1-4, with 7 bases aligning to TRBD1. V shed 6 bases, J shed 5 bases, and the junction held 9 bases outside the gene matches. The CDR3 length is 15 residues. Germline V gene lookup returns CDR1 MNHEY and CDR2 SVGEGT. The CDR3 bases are TGTGCCAGCAGCCCCGTGGACAGGAAGAATGAAAAACTGTTTTTT. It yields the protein CASSPVDRKNEKLFF.

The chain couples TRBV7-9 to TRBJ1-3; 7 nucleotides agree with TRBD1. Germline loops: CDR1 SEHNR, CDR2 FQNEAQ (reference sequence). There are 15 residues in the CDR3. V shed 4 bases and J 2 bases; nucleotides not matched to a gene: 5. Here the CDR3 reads CASSSPDRAGNTIYF. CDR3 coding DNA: TGTGCCAGCAGCTCCCCTGACAGGGCTGGAAACACCATATATTTT.

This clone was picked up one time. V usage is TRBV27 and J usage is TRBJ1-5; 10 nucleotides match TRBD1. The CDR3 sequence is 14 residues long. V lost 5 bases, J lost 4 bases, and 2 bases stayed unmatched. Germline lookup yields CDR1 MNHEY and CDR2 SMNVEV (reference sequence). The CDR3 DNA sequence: TGTGCCAGCAGTCCGGGACAGGGGAATCAGCCCCAGCATTTT. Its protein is CASSPGQGNQPQHF.

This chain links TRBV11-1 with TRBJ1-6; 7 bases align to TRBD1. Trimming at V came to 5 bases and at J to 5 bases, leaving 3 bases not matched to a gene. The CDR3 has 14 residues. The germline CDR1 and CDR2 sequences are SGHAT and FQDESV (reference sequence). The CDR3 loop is CASSPRGNNSPLHF. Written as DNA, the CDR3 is TGTGCCAGCAGCCCCAGGGGGAATAATTCACCCCTCCACTTT.

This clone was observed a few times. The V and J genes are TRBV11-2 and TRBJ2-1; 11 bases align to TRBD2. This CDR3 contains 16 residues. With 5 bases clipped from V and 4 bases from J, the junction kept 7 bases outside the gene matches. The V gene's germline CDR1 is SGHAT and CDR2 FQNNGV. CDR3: CASSPRGTSGYNEQFF. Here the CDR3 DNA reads TGTGCCAGCAGCCCCAGGGGGACTAGCGGATACAATGAGCAGTTCTTC.

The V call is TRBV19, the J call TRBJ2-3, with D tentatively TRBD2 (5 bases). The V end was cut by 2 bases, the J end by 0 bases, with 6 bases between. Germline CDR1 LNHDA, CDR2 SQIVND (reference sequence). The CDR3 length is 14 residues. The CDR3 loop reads CASSIRTSTDTQYF. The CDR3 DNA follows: TGTGCCAGTAGTATACGGACTAGCACAGATACGCAGTATTTT.

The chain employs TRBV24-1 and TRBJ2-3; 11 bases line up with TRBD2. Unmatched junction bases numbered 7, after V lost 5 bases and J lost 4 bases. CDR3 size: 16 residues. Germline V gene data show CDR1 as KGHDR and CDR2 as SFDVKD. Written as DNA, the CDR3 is TGTGCCACCAGTGGCCCCACTAGCGGGGGTCCAGATACGCAGTATTTT. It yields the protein CATSGPTSGGPDTQYF.

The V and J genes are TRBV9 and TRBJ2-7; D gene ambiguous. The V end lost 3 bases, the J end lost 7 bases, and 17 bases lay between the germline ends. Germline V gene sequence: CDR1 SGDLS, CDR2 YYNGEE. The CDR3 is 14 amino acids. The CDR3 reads CASSGANGMGEQYF. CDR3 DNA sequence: TGTGCCAGCAGCGGGGCAAATGGAATGGGTGAGCAGTACTTC.

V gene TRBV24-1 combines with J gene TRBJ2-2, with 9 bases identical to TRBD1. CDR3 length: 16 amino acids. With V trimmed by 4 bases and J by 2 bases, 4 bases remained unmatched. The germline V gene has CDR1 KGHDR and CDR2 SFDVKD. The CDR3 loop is CATSEPGQGNTGELFF. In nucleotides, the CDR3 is TGTGCCACCAGTGAGCCGGGACAGGGTAACACCGGGGAGCTGTTTTTT.

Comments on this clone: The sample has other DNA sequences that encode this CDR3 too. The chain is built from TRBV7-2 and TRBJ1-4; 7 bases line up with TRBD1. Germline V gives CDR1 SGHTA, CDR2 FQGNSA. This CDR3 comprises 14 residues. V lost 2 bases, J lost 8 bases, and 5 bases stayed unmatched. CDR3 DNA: TGTGCCAGCAGCTTAAACAGGGGAAACGAAAAACTGTTTTTT. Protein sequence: CASSLNRGNEKLFF.

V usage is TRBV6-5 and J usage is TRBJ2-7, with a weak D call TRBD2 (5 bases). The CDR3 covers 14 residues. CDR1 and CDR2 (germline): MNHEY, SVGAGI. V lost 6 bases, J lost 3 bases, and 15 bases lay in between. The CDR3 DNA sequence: TGTGCCAGCAGCTACCGACCGGGAAACTACGAGCAGTACTTC. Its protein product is CASSYRPGNYEQYF.

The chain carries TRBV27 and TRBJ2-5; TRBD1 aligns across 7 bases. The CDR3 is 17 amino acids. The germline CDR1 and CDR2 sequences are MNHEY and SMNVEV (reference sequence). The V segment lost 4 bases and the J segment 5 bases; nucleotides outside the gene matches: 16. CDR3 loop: CASSSRQGRDQRETQYF. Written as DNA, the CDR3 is TGTGCCAGCAGTTCCAGACAGGGTAGGGACCAAAGGGAGACCCAGTACTTC.

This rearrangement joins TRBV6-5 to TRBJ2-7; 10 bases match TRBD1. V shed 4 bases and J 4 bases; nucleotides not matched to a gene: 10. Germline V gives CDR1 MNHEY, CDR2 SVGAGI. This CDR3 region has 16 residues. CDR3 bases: TGTGCCAGCAGTTCCTTTCGACAGGGGGCCGGGTACGAGCAGTACTTC. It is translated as CASSSFRQGAGYEQYF.

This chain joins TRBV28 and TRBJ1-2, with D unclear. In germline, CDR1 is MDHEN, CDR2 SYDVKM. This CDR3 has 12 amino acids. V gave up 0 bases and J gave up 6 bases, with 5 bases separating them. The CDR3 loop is CASSLWQDGYTF. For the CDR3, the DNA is TGTGCCAGCAGTTTATGGCAGGATGGCTACACCTTC.

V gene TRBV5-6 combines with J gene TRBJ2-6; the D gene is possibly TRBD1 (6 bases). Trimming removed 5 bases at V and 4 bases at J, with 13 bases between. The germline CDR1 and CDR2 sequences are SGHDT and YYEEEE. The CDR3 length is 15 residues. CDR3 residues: CASRPEGEGANVLTF. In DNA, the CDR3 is TGTGCCAGCAGACCCGAGGGGGAAGGGGCCAACGTCCTGACTTTC.

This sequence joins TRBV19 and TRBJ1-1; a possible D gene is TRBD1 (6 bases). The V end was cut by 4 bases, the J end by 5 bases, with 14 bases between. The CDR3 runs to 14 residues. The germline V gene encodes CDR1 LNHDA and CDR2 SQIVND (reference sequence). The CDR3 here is CASSRMDSSTEAFF. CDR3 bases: TGTGCCAGTAGTAGGATGGACAGTTCTACTGAAGCTTTCTTT.

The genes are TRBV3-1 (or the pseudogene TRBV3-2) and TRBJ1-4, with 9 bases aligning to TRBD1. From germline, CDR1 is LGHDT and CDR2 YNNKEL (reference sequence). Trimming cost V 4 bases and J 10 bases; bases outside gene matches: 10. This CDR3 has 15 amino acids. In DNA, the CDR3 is TGTGCCAGCAGCCTCTCGGACAGGGGATATGTAAAACTGTTTTTT. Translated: CASSLSDRGYVKLFF.

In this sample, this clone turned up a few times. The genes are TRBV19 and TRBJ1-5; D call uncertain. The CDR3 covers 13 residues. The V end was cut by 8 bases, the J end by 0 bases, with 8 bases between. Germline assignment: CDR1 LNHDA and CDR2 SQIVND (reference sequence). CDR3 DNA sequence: TGTGCCAGTCAGGCCCATAGCAATCAGCCCCAGCATTTT. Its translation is CASQAHSNQPQHF. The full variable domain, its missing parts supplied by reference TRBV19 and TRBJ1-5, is DGGITQSPKYLFRKEGQNVTLSCEQNLNHDAMYWYRQDPGQGLRLIYYSQIVNDFQKGDIAEGYSVSREKKESFPLTVTSAQKNPTAFYLCASQAHSNQPQHFGDGTRLSIL.

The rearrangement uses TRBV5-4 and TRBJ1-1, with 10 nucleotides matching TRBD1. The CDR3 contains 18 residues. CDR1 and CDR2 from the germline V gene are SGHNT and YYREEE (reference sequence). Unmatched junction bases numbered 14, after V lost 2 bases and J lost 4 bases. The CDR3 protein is CASSFGSISRTGGTEAFF. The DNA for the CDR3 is TGTGCCAGCAGCTTCGGATCAATAAGCCGGACAGGGGGCACTGAAGCTTTCTTT.

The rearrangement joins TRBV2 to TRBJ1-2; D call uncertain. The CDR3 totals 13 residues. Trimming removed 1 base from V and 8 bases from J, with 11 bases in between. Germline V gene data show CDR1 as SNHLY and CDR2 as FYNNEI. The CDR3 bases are TGTGCCAGCAGTGAAGACGCGGGAGGGGGCTACACCTTC. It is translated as CASSEDAGGGYTF.

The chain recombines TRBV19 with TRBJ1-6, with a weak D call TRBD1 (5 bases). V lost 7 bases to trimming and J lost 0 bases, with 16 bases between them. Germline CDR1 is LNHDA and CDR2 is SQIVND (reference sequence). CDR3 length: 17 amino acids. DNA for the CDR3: TGTGCCAGTACGAAGACAGCCCCGAGCTCCTATAATTCACCCCTCCACTTT. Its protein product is CASTKTAPSSYNSPLHF.

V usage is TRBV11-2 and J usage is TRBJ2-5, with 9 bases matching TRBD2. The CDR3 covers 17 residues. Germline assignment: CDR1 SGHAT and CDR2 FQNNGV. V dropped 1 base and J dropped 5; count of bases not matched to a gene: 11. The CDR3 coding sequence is TGTGCCAGCAGCTTAGGGACTGGCGGGGGGGCCTCGGAGACCCAGTACTTC. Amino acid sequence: CASSLGTGGGASETQYF.

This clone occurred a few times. The CDR3 DNA follows: TGTGCCAGCAGTTTGGGACTTCCCTTAACAGATACGCAGTATTTT. Protein sequence: CASSLGLPLTDTQYF. The chain is built from TRBV14 and TRBJ2-3, with D tentatively TRBD2 (6 bases). Germline V lookup: CDR1 SGHDN, CDR2 FVKESK. The CDR3 is 15 amino acids. The ends were cut back, 6 bases at V and 3 bases at J, with 16 bases in the middle.

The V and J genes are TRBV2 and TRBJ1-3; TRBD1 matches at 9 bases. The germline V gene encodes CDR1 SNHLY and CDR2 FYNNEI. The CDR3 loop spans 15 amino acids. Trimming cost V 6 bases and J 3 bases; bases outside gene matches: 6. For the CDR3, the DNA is TGTGCCAGCAGCCTACTGGGACAGGGTGGAAACACCATATATTTT. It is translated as CASSLLGQGGNTIYF.

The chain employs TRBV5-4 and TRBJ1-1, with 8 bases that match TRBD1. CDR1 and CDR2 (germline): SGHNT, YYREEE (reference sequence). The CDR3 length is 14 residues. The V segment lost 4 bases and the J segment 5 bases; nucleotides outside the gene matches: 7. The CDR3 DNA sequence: TGTGCCAGCAGCCCAGACAGGGGAACAACTGAAGCTTTCTTT. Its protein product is CASSPDRGTTEAFF.